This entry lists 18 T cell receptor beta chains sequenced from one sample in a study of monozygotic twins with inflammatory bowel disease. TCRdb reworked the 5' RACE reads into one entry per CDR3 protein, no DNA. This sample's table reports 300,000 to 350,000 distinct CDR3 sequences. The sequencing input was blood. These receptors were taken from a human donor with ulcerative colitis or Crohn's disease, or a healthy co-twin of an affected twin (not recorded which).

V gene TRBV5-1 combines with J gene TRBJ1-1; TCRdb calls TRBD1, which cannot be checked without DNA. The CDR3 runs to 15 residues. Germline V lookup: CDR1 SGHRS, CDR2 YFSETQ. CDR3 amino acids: CASSWGPPLNTEAFF.

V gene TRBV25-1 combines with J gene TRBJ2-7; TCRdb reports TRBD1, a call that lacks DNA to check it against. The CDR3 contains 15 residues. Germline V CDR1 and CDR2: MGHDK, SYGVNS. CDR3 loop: CASSERGFDSYEQYF.

The CDR3 loop reads CASRSPGQGAVGYTF. The chain carries TRBV4-1 and TRBJ1-2; TCRdb lists TRBD1, though no DNA is available to test this call. Germline V gene sequence: CDR1 MGHRA, CDR2 YSYEKL. The CDR3 runs 15 residues.

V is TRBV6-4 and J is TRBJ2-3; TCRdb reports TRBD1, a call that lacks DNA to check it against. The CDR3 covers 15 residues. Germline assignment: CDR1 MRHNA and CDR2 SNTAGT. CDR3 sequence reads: CASSGGQGAGDTQYF.

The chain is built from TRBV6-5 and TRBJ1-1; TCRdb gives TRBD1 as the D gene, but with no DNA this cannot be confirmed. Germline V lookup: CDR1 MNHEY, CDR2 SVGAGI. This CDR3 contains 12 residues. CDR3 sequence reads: CASSNQGTEAFF.

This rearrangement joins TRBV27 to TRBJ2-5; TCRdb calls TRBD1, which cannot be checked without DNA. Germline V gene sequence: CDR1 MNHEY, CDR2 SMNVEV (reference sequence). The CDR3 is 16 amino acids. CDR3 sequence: CASSLMVPGGEETQYF.

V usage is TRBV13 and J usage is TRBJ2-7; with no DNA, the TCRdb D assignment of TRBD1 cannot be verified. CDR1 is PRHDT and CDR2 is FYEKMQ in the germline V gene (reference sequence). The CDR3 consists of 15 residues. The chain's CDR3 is CASSPGQGEPYEQYF.

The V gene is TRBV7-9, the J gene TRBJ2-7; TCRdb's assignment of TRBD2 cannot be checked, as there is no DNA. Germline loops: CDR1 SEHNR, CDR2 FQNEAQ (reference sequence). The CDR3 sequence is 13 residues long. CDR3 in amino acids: CASSSSLGYEQYF.

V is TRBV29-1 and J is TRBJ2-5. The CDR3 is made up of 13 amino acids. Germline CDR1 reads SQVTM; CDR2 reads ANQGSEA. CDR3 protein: CSVAAAIQETQYF.

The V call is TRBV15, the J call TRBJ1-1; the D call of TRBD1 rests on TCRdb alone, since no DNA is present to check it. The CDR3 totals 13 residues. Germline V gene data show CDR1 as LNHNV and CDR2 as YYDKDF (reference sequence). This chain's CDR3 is CATVRYRGTEAFF.

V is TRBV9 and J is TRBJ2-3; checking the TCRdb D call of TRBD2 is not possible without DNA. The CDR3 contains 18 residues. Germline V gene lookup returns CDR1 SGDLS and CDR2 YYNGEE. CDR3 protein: CASSVRAVAGGLTDTQYF. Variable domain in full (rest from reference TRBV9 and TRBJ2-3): DSGVTQTPKHLITATGQRVTLRCSPRSGDLSVYWYQQSLDQGLQFLIQYYNGEERAKGNILERFSAQQFPDLHSELNLSSLELGDSALYFCASSVRAVAGGLTDTQYFGPGTRLTVL.

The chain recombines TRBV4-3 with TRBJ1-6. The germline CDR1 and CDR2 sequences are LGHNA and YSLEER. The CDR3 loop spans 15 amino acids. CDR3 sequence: CASSQVGGWESPLHF.

CDR3 loop: CSAPTSSGRSHNEQFF. J is TRBJ2-1 and V is TRBV20-1. Per germline, CDR1 DFQATT and CDR2 SNEGSKA (reference sequence). The CDR3 has 16 amino acids.

The CDR3 reads CSARDFRGPSTDTQYF. V is TRBV20-1 and J is TRBJ2-3; TCRdb selects TRBD2, and the lack of DNA leaves this call unchecked. CDR1 and CDR2 from the germline V gene are DFQATT and SNEGSKA (reference sequence). This CDR3 spans 16 amino acids.

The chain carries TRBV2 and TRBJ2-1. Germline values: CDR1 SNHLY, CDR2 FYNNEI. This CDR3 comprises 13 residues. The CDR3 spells CASSAEHYNEQFF.

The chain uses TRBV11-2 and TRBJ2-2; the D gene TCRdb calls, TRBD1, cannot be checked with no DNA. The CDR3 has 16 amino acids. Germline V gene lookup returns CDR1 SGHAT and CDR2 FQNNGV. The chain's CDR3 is CASSYIQGASAGELFF.

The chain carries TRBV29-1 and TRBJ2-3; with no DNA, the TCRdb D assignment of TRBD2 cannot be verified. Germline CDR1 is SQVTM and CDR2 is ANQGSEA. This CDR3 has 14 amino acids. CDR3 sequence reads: CSVEASGSADTQYF.

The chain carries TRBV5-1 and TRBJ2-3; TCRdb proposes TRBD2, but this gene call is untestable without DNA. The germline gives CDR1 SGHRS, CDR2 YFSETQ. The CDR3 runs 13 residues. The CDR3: CASSFLGPDTQYF.